One T cell receptor (beta chain) is described in this entry. This CDR3 spans 13 amino acids. V shed 8 bases and J shed 0 bases, with 12 bases lying between them. Germline lookup yields CDR1 SGHRS and CDR2 YFSETQ. This sample stems from a study of blood T cell repertoires in COVID-19. Study-wide context: The samples span acute and convalescent COVID-19 from the United States, Italy and Spain. The analysed material was cDNA or gDNA that came from T cells, B-cell-depleted T cells, or PBMCs.

As handled by the study authors: Researchers report that nucleated cell counts were estimated from reference gene primer amplification. The data were produced by immunoSEQ multiplex PCR, yet TCRdb's version contains in-frame clones alone and is incomplete. V, J and clone size reflect that table, while D and trimming were determined from the DNA. The data show approximately 180,000 clones, with roughly 85% seen just once and roughly 9.7% held by the top ten. The gene calls are TRBV5-1 and TRBJ2-7; D ambiguous. This receptor was taken from a human donor with active or convalescent COVID-19. The donor label of this sample is uncertain. The sequenced sample consisted of peripheral blood. CDR3 nucleotide sequence: TGCGCCAGAGTCGTGCGATTCTCCTACGAGCAGTACTTC. Protein: CARVVRFSYEQYF.